This T cell receptor beta chain derives from a study of OX40 agonist ivuxolimab in advanced cancers. Across the whole study: Aged roughly 23 to 85 with a mean of about 60 years, they were more than 80% male. Findings of the study overall: The antigen specificity of the peripheral T cells (those that were expanded) was not determined. Circulating CD4+ and CD8+ T cells showed clonal expansion by week 6 at 0.1 to 3.0 mg/kg. The study found that CD8+ T cells averaged more expanded clones than CD4+.

A note on this clone: Its antigen remains unknown.

V was trimmed by 6 bases and J by 6 bases, leaving 21 bases between them. CDR1 SGHTA and CDR2 FQGNSA come from the germline V gene. This CDR3 contains 16 residues. The repertoire was sequenced with immunoSEQ multiplex PCR; TCRdb's copy has only in-frame clones and lacks some. The sample lists about 40,000 clones, over 65% occurring once. This rearrangement joins TRBV7-2 to TRBJ2-1; TRBD1 might be the D (5 bases). The sample here was CD4+ or CD8+ T cells sorted from blood, taken in a trial of the OX40 agonist ivuxolimab. The source is an adult with an advanced solid tumor such as melanoma, head and neck, liver or kidney cancer. CDR3 in amino acids: CASSLVALTARNEQFF. The CDR3 DNA reads as TGTGCCAGCAGTCTAGTGGCGTTGACAGCTCGCAATGAGCAGTTCTTC.